The 14 T cell receptor beta chains presented below share a single source sample, sequenced in a study of cytomegalovirus exposure and HLA in healthy donors. The PCR had 60 Vbeta and 13 Jbeta primers. Generated by immunoSEQ multiplex PCR, the TCRdb table keeps only in-frame clones and is missing some. The sample carries 150,000 to 200,000 clones, 71% recorded once. Input material: PBMCs. The origin of the receptors is a girl between 5 and 17 years old in good health and CMV-seronegative.

V and J are TRBV19 and TRBJ2-5; 8 positions match TRBD2. From germline, CDR1 is LNHDA and CDR2 SQIVND (reference sequence). The CDR3 loop spans 15 amino acids. Germline trimming cut 6 bases from V and 2 bases from J; bases unmatched to any gene: 8. The CDR3 nucleotides read TGTGCCAGTAGGATGCGCGGGGGGTGGCAAGAGACCCAGTACTTC. Its protein product is CASRMRGGWQETQYF.

The chain joins TRBV6-1 to TRBJ2-1, with TRBD2 as a possible D gene (5 bases). V dropped 2 bases and J dropped 7 bases, with 21 bases sitting between them. The CDR3 runs 17 residues. Germline lookup yields CDR1 MNHNS and CDR2 SASEGT. CDR3 region: CASSERGLGGFWNEQFF. DNA of the CDR3: TGTGCCAGCAGTGAACGGGGTCTGGGTGGGTTCTGGAATGAGCAGTTCTTC.

The chain joins TRBV5-4 to TRBJ1-4; TRBD1 might be the D (5 bases). CDR1 is SGHNT, CDR2 YYREEE, per germline (reference sequence). This CDR3 contains 15 residues. Trimming stripped 2 bases from V and 6 bases from J, with 14 bases between. CDR3 sequence: CASSLMTGGDEKLFF. In nucleotides, the CDR3 is TGTGCCAGCAGCTTAATGACGGGGGGGGATGAAAAACTGTTTTTT.

The V gene is TRBV10-3, the J gene TRBJ1-1; D is unresolved. The CDR3 runs to 14 residues. CDR1 is ENHRY and CDR2 is SYGVKD in the germline V gene. Trimming removed 6 bases at V and 0 bases at J, with 11 bases between. The CDR3 sequence: CAIRALSLNTEAFF. The CDR3 region has the DNA TGTGCCATCAGGGCCCTCTCGTTGAACACTGAAGCTTTCTTT.

V is TRBV7-8 and J is TRBJ2-3; D is ambiguous. Germline values: CDR1 SGHVS, CDR2 FQNEAQ. V dropped 7 bases and J dropped 1 base, with 12 bases sitting between them. The CDR3 covers 14 residues. CDR3 bases: TGTGCCAGCACACCTAACCCACGCACAGATACGCAGTATTTT. Protein: CASTPNPRTDTQYF.

The rearrangement joins TRBV5-1 to TRBJ2-7; 9 bases agree with TRBD2. The germline CDR1 and CDR2 sequences are SGHRS and YFSETQ. The CDR3 length is 15 residues. V dropped 1 base and J dropped 7; count of bases not matched to a gene: 9. CDR3 nucleotides: TGCGCCAGCAGCTTGACGCGAGCGGGGGGCCGGGAGCAGTACTTC. Translated, it gives CASSLTRAGGREQYF.

This chain connects TRBV18 to TRBJ2-5, with TRBD1 as a possible D gene (5 bases). The germline CDR1 and CDR2 sequences are KGHSH and LQKENI. Trimming stripped 2 bases from V and 5 bases from J, with 18 bases between. There are 16 residues in the CDR3. The CDR3 region is CASSPYETPKGETQYF. In nucleotides, the CDR3 is TGTGCCAGCTCACCATACGAGACGCCTAAGGGGGAGACCCAGTACTTC. Filled out from reference TRBV18 and TRBJ2-5, the complete variable domain reads NAGVMQNPRHLVRRRGQEARLRCSPMKGHSHVYWYRQLPEEGLKFMVYLQKENIIDESGMPKERFSAEFPKEGPSILRIQQVVRGDSAAYFCASSPYETPKGETQYFGPGTRLLVL.

This chain connects TRBV15 to TRBJ2-1; a possible D gene is TRBD1 (6 bases). Trimming cost V 1 base and J 4 bases, with 11 bases left between them. Germline-derived CDR1 and CDR2 are LNHNV and YYDKDF (reference sequence). The CDR3 runs 15 residues. DNA for the CDR3: TGTGCCACCAGCAGAGTGGACAGCCCTTACAATGAGCAGTTCTTC. This codes for CATSRVDSPYNEQFF.

The J gene is TRBJ1-1, the V gene TRBV5-1; no clear D gene. CDR3 length: 14 residues. Germline CDR1 is SGHRS and CDR2 is YFSETQ. V lost 0 bases and J lost 1, with 7 bases in between. CDR3 residues: CASSLDTTNTEAFF. The CDR3 DNA follows: TGCGCCAGCAGCTTGGACACAACGAACACTGAAGCTTTCTTT. Drawing the rest from reference TRBV5-1 and TRBJ1-1, the complete variable domain is KAGVTQTPRYLIKTRGQQVTLSCSPISGHRSVSWYQQTPGQGLQFLFEYFSETQRNKGNFPGRFSGRQFSNSRSEMNVSTLELGDSALYLCASSLDTTNTEAFFGQGTRLTVV.

This chain uses TRBV29-1 with TRBJ2-7, with 12 bases matching TRBD1. CDR1 and CDR2 from the germline V gene are SQVTM and ANQGSEA. CDR3 length equals 14 residues. Losses at the gene ends were 7 bases for V and 4 bases for J; bases not matched to a gene: 8. CDR3 loop: CSAGGTGGGYEQYF. The CDR3 DNA sequence: TGCAGCGCCGGGGGGACAGGGGGCGGGTACGAGCAGTACTTC.

The chain employs TRBV30 and TRBJ1-5; 7 bases map to TRBD1. The CDR3 has 12 amino acids. The J segment lost 8 bases and the V segment lost 7 bases, leaving 8 bases of the junction unmatched. Per germline, CDR1 GTSNPN and CDR2 SVGIG (reference sequence). The CDR3 sequence: CAYRQGLEPQHF. In nucleotides, the CDR3 is TGTGCCTATCGACAGGGCCTTGAGCCCCAGCATTTT.

This clone was counted only a few times. The DNA for the CDR3 is TGTGCCAGCAGCGCCGGACAGGCGGGCGAGCAGTACTTC. This gives the protein CASSAGQAGEQYF. The gene calls are TRBV5-4 and TRBJ2-7, with 7 nucleotides matching TRBD1. CDR3 length: 13 amino acids. Germline V gives CDR1 SGHNT, CDR2 YYREEE (reference sequence). V was clipped by 4 bases and J by 6 bases; unmatched bases: 7.

There are a few counts of this clone. The chain links TRBV15 to TRBJ2-7; 13 nucleotides agree with TRBD2. Germline CDR1 reads LNHNV; CDR2 reads YYDKDF (reference sequence). J was trimmed by 2 bases and V by 3 bases; bases with no gene match: 4. CDR3 size: 16 residues. CDR3 amino acids: CATSSGLAGAPYEQYF. The CDR3 coding sequence is TGTGCCACCAGCAGTGGACTAGCGGGGGCCCCCTACGAGCAGTACTTC.

This clone was seen a handful of times. The DNA for the CDR3 is TGTGCCGGACTAAAGGGCCTCTACGAGCAGTACTTC. Translation gives CAGLKGLYEQYF. The rearrangement joins TRBV30 to TRBJ2-7; D is possibly TRBD2 (6 bases). The CDR3 covers 12 residues. V lost 8 bases to trimming and J lost 3 bases, with 14 bases between them. CDR1 is GTSNPN, CDR2 SVGIG, per germline (reference sequence).